The clone carrying this TCR beta chain came up many times. Its cognate antigen is unknown. The CDR3 has 14 residues. V lost 6 bases and J 1 base, leaving 13 bases between the germline ends. CDR1 is MDHEN and CDR2 is SYDVKM in the germline V gene. This entry belongs to a study of human T cells and chemical hapten exposure. Study at large: TCR yields differed between samples (mainly from small differences in pooled library volume).

Individual cDNA molecules received unique molecular identifiers in the library. Study processing details: Samples held a median of around 100,000 TCRs, range about 20,000–690,600. TCRdb re-analysed the RACE reads in MiXCR, keeping a single row per CDR3 protein. For this entry, the V and J calls and clone size follow TCRdb and not the study's own pipeline. The sample lists over 85,000 distinct CDR3 sequences, roughly 8.5% occurring once. Whole-study findings and limits: The study found that DPC sensitization did not change TCRs above 1 in 1000 frequency.

Time point specified: healthy volunteer bleed at 2 weeks. Extraction of total RNA was performed on unfractionated whole blood. Sequencing was carried out using whole blood. The chain joins TRBV28 to TRBJ2-7; D is possibly TRBD2 (6 bases). The origin of this receptor is a female donor in good health. Some clones in this sample may be carry-over from other donors' samples. In DNA form, the CDR3 reads TGTGCCAGCAGAATCGGGACTGGATCCTACGAGCAGTACTTC. This gives the protein CASRIGTGSYEQYF.